This is a list of T cell receptor beta chains from one sample in a study of T-cell reconstitution after alpha-beta-depleted transplantation in children. TCRdb redid the calling of the PCR reads with MiXCR, one entry per CDR3 protein. The profile shows 600,000 to 700,000 distinct CDR3 sequences, approximately 15% of them singletons. This sample comprised PBMCs from the stem cell graft donor, obtained from the stem cell graft. These receptors were collected from a human donor who donated a stem cell graft to a child with acute myeloid leukemia. The CDR3 runs from the conserved cysteine through the conserved F or W. Each record gives: CDR3 protein, CDR3 DNA, J gene, D gene, V gene, clone size. A D gene is named only where the DNA matches it firmly. For some rows the clone size is stated as once, few or many, or as a class when expanded; others skip it.

cdr3_aa: CASSSPGRVSSYNEQFF
cdr3_nt: TGTGCCAGCAGTTCGCCAGGTAGGGTGAGCTCCTACAATGAGCAGTTCTTC
j_call: TRBJ2-1
d_call: .
v_call: TRBV6-5
clone_size: many

cdr3_aa: CASSYVSGENQPQHF
cdr3_nt: TGTGCCAGCAGTTACGTGTCAGGGGAGAATCAGCCCCAGCATTTT
j_call: TRBJ1-5
d_call: .
v_call: TRBV6-5
clone_size: many

cdr3_aa: CSAPGYTDTQYF
cdr3_nt: TGCAGTGCCCCGGGCTACACAGATACGCAGTATTTT
j_call: TRBJ2-3
d_call: .
v_call: TRBV20-1
clone_size: .

cdr3_aa: CASSLEGRDSYEQYF
cdr3_nt: TGTGCCAGCAGCTTAGAGGGCAGGGATTCCTACGAGCAGTACTTC
j_call: TRBJ2-7
d_call: .
v_call: TRBV7-2
clone_size: few

cdr3_aa: CSVEVGGAETQYF
cdr3_nt: TGCAGCGTTGAAGTGGGGGGCGCTGAGACCCAGTACTTC
j_call: TRBJ2-5
d_call: .
v_call: TRBV29-1
clone_size: many

cdr3_aa: CSARVQTRREAFF
cdr3_nt: TGCAGTGCTAGAGTACAGACCCGACGGGAAGCTTTCTTT
j_call: TRBJ1-1
d_call: .
v_call: TRBV20-1
clone_size: many

cdr3_aa: CASSLEGRSGDEQFF
cdr3_nt: TGCGCCAGCAGCTTGGAGGGACGATCGGGGGATGAGCAGTTCTTC
j_call: TRBJ2-1
d_call: .
v_call: TRBV5-1
clone_size: few

cdr3_aa: CASSLDPSGGIDTQYF
cdr3_nt: TGTGCCAGCAGCTTAGATCCAAGCGGGGGGATAGATACGCAGTATTTT
j_call: TRBJ2-3
d_call: TRBD2
v_call: TRBV11-2
clone_size: few

cdr3_aa: CSVDSGTGANVLTF
cdr3_nt: TGCAGCGTTGATTCCGGGACTGGGGCCAACGTCCTGACTTTC
j_call: TRBJ2-6
d_call: .
v_call: TRBV29-1
clone_size: many

cdr3_aa: CSGRDRASYEQYF
cdr3_nt: TGCAGCGGCCGGGACAGGGCATCCTACGAGCAGTACTTC
j_call: TRBJ2-7
d_call: TRBD1
v_call: TRBV29-1
clone_size: few

cdr3_aa: CASSWDRTEQYF
cdr3_nt: TGTGCCAGCAGCTGGGACAGGACCGAGCAGTACTTC
j_call: TRBJ2-7
d_call: TRBD1
v_call: TRBV7-9
clone_size: many

cdr3_aa: CASSMAGYNEKLFF
cdr3_nt: TGTGCCAGCAGTATGGCAGGATATAATGAAAAACTGTTTTTT
j_call: TRBJ1-4
d_call: .
v_call: TRBV6-1
clone_size: many

cdr3_aa: CASSLNGGSRNEQFF
cdr3_nt: TGTGCCAGCAGTTTAAACGGGGGATCGAGGAATGAGCAGTTCTTC
j_call: TRBJ2-1
d_call: .
v_call: TRBV12-3/TRBV12-4
clone_size: few